These 9 T cell receptor beta chains came from one sample sequenced in a study of immune cell composition in non-small cell lung cancer. The data were produced by immunoSEQ multiplex PCR, yet TCRdb's version contains in-frame clones alone and is incomplete. The profile shows 11,000 to 15,000 clones, around three quarters of them singletons. Sequenced input: lung tumor tissue. These receptors were obtained from a human donor with non-small cell lung cancer.

In this sample, this clone turned up once. The V call is TRBV18, the J call TRBJ1-3; 7 bases fit TRBD1. CDR3 length equals 14 residues. The J segment lost 3 bases and the V segment lost 6 bases, leaving 5 bases of the junction unmatched. Germline CDR1 is KGHSH and CDR2 is LQKENI. CDR3 loop: CASSDRDSGNTIYF. The DNA of the CDR3 is TGTGCCAGCTCGGACCGGGACAGTGGAAACACCATATATTTT.

This rearrangement joins TRBV4-2 to TRBJ1-1; D perhaps matches TRBD1 (5 bases). Germline assignment: CDR1 LGHNA and CDR2 YNFKEQ. The CDR3 loop spans 13 amino acids. V was trimmed by 5 bases and J by 1 base, leaving 8 bases between them. This CDR3 reads CASSARENTEAFF. The CDR3 bases are TGTGCCAGCAGCGCCAGGGAGAACACTGAAGCTTTCTTT.

The count of this clone is one. The chain recombines TRBV18 with TRBJ1-2; TRBD1 agrees at 8 bases. The junction had 10 bases not matched to a gene; V was cut back by 2 bases and J by 5 bases. Germline V CDR1 and CDR2: KGHSH, LQKENI. CDR3 length equals 16 residues. The CDR3 region is CASSPTDRDSVYGYTF. The CDR3 region has the DNA TGTGCCAGCTCACCAACGGACAGGGATTCCGTTTATGGCTACACCTTC.

The rearrangement joins TRBV12-5 to TRBJ2-7, with TRBD2 matching 10 bases. CDR3 length equals 20 residues. Germline V gives CDR1 LGHNT, CDR2 FRNRAP. The V and J ends lost 2 bases and 3 bases, in that order; junction bases with no gene match: 19. Here the CDR3 reads CASGLIRRPPSGRSLYEQYF. The CDR3 DNA follows: TGTGCTAGTGGTTTGATCAGGAGGCCCCCTAGCGGGAGAAGCCTCTACGAGCAGTACTTC.

The chain recombines TRBV4-3 with TRBJ2-3; 9 bases map to TRBD2. This CDR3 has 17 residues. Losses at the gene ends were 4 bases for V and 4 bases for J; bases not matched to a gene: 12. Germline V gives CDR1 LGHNA, CDR2 YSLEER. The CDR3 sequence: CASSLALSSGDPDTQYF. The CDR3 DNA reads TGCGCCAGCAGCCTAGCTCTATCTAGCGGGGATCCAGATACGCAGTATTTT.

This rearrangement joins TRBV7-2 to TRBJ2-7; 9 bases are a match to TRBD1. Per the germline V gene, CDR1 is SGHTA and CDR2 is FQGNSA. This CDR3 comprises 15 residues. V lost 5 bases and J lost 2; bases outside the gene matches: 7. CDR3 region: CASSRGDRETYEQYF. CDR3 DNA: TGTGCCAGCAGCCGCGGGGACAGGGAAACCTACGAGCAGTACTTC. The whole variable domain, filled in from reference TRBV7-2 and TRBJ2-7, reads GAGVSQSPSNKVTEKGKDVELRCDPISGHTALYWYRQSLGQGLEFLIYFQGNSAPDKSGLPSDRFSAERTGGSVSTLTIQRTQQEDSAVYLCASSRGDRETYEQYFGPGTRLTVT.

V usage is TRBV9 and J usage is TRBJ2-1; D is unresolved. CDR1 and CDR2 (germline): SGDLS, YYNGEE. The CDR3 has 16 residues. The V and J ends lost 0 bases and 5 bases respectively, with 15 bases between them. CDR3 sequence: CASSVGIMAGDNEQFF. In nucleotides, the CDR3 is TGTGCCAGCAGCGTAGGAATTATGGCAGGTGACAATGAGCAGTTCTTC.

This clone came up a few times. The V gene is TRBV29-1, the J gene TRBJ1-1; D is ambiguous. The CDR3 contains 14 residues. Trimming left V 5 bases short and J 1 base short, with 14 bases between. Germline V lookup: CDR1 SQVTM, CDR2 ANQGSEA. The CDR3 sequence: CSVPIPGWNTEAFF. CDR3 nucleotide sequence: TGCAGCGTTCCCATTCCGGGGTGGAACACTGAAGCTTTCTTT.

The V and J genes are TRBV11-2 and TRBJ1-2, with 8 bases matching TRBD1. Germline CDR1 and CDR2: SGHAT and FQNNGV. The V gene end was trimmed by 5 bases and the J gene end by 7 bases; junction bases not matched to a gene: 6. The CDR3 covers 13 residues. The DNA of the CDR3 is TGTGCCAGCAGCACCGGGACAGGCAGTGGCTACACCTTC. This encodes CASSTGTGSGYTF.